This TCR beta chain was sequenced in a study of blood T cell repertoires in COVID-19. About the study: PBMCs, B-cell-depleted T cells, or T cells were the source of the cDNA or gDNA that made up the material.

Method: immunoSEQ multiplex PCR; TCRdb's copy keeps in-frame clones and lacks some. The table has roughly 140,000 clones, about four fifths seen once. This clone appeared a few times. This clonotype was sampled from a human donor with acute or convalescent COVID-19. The donor label of this sample is uncertain. The sample consisted of peripheral blood.

Here the CDR3 DNA reads TGTGCCAGCAGCCAAGCTACTCGACGGGATCAGCCCCAGCATTTT. Translated: CASSQATRRDQPQHF. This rearrangement joins TRBV4-2 to TRBJ1-5; D is undetermined. The germline gives CDR1 LGHNA, CDR2 YNFKEQ. Trimming took 1 base from V and 5 from J, leaving 12 bases between them. The length of the CDR3 is 15 residues.